This T cell receptor (beta chain) derives from a study of shared clonotypes between healthy human individuals. General study findings and limits: Richness estimates generally favored naive over memory subsets.

This CDR3 has 13 residues. Germline CDR1 reads SNHLY; CDR2 reads FYNNEI. The germline V and J ends were trimmed by 4 bases and 4 bases, with 10 bases remaining between them. Only in-frame clones appear in the TCRdb table, and some are missing; sequencing was by immunoSEQ multiplex PCR. In the table there are just over 2,000,000 clones, around 95% of which are singletons. This clone was seen once. The antigen is unknown. Distinct nucleotide sequences in the sample also encode this CDR3. This clonotype was sampled from a man younger than 30 in good health. V gene TRBV2 combines with J gene TRBJ1-1; perhaps TRBD1 as D (6 bases). Material: naive CD4+ T cells sorted from blood. As for subset: CD45RA+ positively selected. DNA of the CDR3: TGTGCCAGCAGTGCCACAGGGTTCACTGAAGCTTTCTTT. Translating gives CASSATGFTEAFF.